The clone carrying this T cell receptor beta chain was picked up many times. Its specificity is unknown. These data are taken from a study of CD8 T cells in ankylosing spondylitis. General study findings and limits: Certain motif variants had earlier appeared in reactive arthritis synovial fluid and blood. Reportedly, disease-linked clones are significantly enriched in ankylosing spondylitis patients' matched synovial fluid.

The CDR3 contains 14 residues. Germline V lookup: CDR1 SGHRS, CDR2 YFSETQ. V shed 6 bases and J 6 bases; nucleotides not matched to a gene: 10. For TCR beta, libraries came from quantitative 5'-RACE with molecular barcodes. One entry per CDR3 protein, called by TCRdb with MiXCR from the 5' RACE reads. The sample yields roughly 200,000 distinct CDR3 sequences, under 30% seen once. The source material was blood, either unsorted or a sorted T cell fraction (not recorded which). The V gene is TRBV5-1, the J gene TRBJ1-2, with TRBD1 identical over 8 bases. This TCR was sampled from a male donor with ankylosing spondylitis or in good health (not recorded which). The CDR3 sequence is CASTPGQAGDGYTF. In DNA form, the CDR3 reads TGCGCCAGCACCCCGGGACAGGCCGGGGATGGCTACACCTTC.